The next 21 T cell receptor beta chains were all read from a single sample in a study of cytomegalovirus exposure and HLA in healthy donors. 60 Vbeta and 13 Jbeta primers were used in PCR. Sequencing used immunoSEQ multiplex PCR; TCRdb keeps in-frame clones, though not all of them. The data show roughly 180,000 clones, approximately 81% seen once. The specimen sequenced was PBMCs. The receptor source for this set is a boy between 2 and 10 years old in good health and CMV-seronegative.

The chain recombines TRBV28 with TRBJ1-5; D may be TRBD1 (6 bases). Germline V gene sequence: CDR1 MDHEN, CDR2 SYDVKM. The V and J ends lost 8 bases and 0 bases respectively, with 17 bases between them. The CDR3 is made up of 16 amino acids. Here the CDR3 DNA reads TGTGCCAGCTATACTACAGGGTTTTATAGCAATCAGCCCCAGCATTTT. As protein: CASYTTGFYSNQPQHF.

The chain uses TRBV7-8 and TRBJ2-4; 12 nucleotides match TRBD2. Germline V gene data show CDR1 as SGHVS and CDR2 as FQNEAQ. J was trimmed by 6 bases and V by 6 bases; bases with no gene match: 3. The CDR3 consists of 14 residues. The CDR3 coding sequence is TGTGCCAGCAGACAGGGACTAGCGGGAAACATTCAGTACTTC. This codes for CASRQGLAGNIQYF.

This chain connects TRBV2 to TRBJ2-5, with D perhaps TRBD2 (6 bases). Germline assignment: CDR1 SNHLY and CDR2 FYNNEI. The CDR3 has 15 amino acids. Trimming pared 6 bases from V and 5 bases from J, leaving 19 bases between. Here the CDR3 DNA reads TGTGCCAGCAGGTCCGTCGGGAGCGTAAGGGAGACCCAGTACTTC. Translation gives CASRSVGSVRETQYF.

The rearrangement joins TRBV6-5 to TRBJ1-1; 7 bases line up with TRBD1. Germline values: CDR1 MNHEY, CDR2 SVGAGI. The CDR3 length is 13 residues. V shed 7 bases, J shed 1 base, and the junction held 3 bases outside the gene matches. CDR3 region: CASTDRANTEAFF. The CDR3 region has the DNA TGTGCCAGCACCGACAGGGCGAACACTGAAGCTTTCTTT.

This chain links TRBV7-6 with TRBJ1-3, with TRBD1 matching over 9 bases. This CDR3 has 14 residues. Per the germline V gene, CDR1 is SGHVS and CDR2 is FNYEAQ. V lost 7 bases, J lost 4 bases, and 5 bases stayed unmatched. This CDR3 is CASKPGQGGNTIYF. CDR3 DNA sequence: TGTGCCAGCAAACCGGGACAGGGAGGAAACACCATATATTTT.

V is TRBV11-1 and J is TRBJ2-7, with 9 bases identical to TRBD2. V lost 5 bases to trimming and J lost 6 bases; unmatched junction nucleotides: 11. This CDR3 spans 15 amino acids. The germline gives CDR1 SGHAT, CDR2 FQDESV (reference sequence). The CDR3 loop reads CASSRPSGGIGEQYF. In nucleotides, the CDR3 is TGTGCCAGCAGCCGCCCCAGCGGGGGGATTGGCGAGCAGTACTTC.

The DNA of the CDR3 is TGCAGTGCTGGGCAGGGCCCCGAGCAGTACTTC. The encoded protein is CSAGQGPEQYF. The chain has TRBV20-1 and TRBJ2-7; D is possibly TRBD1 (5 bases). This CDR3 contains 11 residues. Per the germline V gene, CDR1 is DFQATT and CDR2 is SNEGSKA (reference sequence). The V end lost 5 bases, the J end lost 6 bases, and 11 bases lay between the germline ends.

The chain couples TRBV7-2 to TRBJ2-1; weak D call: TRBD2 (6 bases). With 3 bases removed from V and 1 base from J, the gap between germline ends came to 13 bases. There are 16 residues in the CDR3. Germline lookup yields CDR1 SGHTA and CDR2 FQGNSA. The CDR3 loop is CASSFSVAGSYNEQFF. DNA for the CDR3: TGTGCCAGCAGCTTTAGCGTCGCGGGGTCCTACAATGAGCAGTTCTTC.

The chain combines TRBV15 with TRBJ2-7; tentative D call: TRBD1 (6 bases). V gave up 8 bases and J gave up 4 bases, with 12 bases separating them. CDR1 and CDR2 from the germline V gene are LNHNV and YYDKDF (reference sequence). This CDR3 region has 12 residues. The CDR3 DNA reads as TGTGCCACCGGACAGTTGCCATACGAGCAGTACTTC. Translation gives CATGQLPYEQYF.

This chain links TRBV28 with TRBJ2-7; D possibly corresponds to TRBD1 (5 bases). Germline values: CDR1 MDHEN, CDR2 SYDVKM. The CDR3 totals 12 residues. Trimming pared 5 bases from V and 4 bases from J, leaving 9 bases between. In nucleotides, the CDR3 is TGTGCCAGCAGTCTCAAGGGGTACGAGCAGTACTTC. This codes for CASSLKGYEQYF.

The chain recombines TRBV9 with TRBJ1-1; D is unresolved. The CDR3 length is 13 residues. Germline CDR1 is SGDLS and CDR2 is YYNGEE. V was clipped by 4 bases and J by 1 base, with 8 bases between them. CDR3 sequence: CASSRAANTEAFF. The DNA of the CDR3 is TGTGCCAGCAGCAGAGCCGCGAACACTGAAGCTTTCTTT.

J is TRBJ2-7 and V is TRBV29-1; 9 bases map to TRBD2. The CDR3 loop spans 14 amino acids. Germline CDR1 reads SQVTM; CDR2 reads ANQGSEA. J lost 3 bases, V lost 5 bases, and 8 bases had no gene match. The CDR3 spells CSVMGLAGYYEQYF. The CDR3 nucleotides are TGCAGCGTTATGGGGCTAGCGGGGTACTACGAGCAGTACTTC.

There are a few counts of this clone. V gene TRBV5-1 combines with J gene TRBJ1-1; no reliable D call. The CDR3 totals 14 residues. Trimming took off 4 bases at V and 2 bases at J, with 12 bases between the two ends. Germline V lookup: CDR1 SGHRS, CDR2 YFSETQ. As DNA, the CDR3 is TGCGCCAGCAGCCCCATACCAGTAAACACTGAAGCTTTCTTT. Its translation is CASSPIPVNTEAFF. Together with reference TRBV5-1 and TRBJ1-1, the CDR3 gives the full variable domain: KAGVTQTPRYLIKTRGQQVTLSCSPISGHRSVSWYQQTPGQGLQFLFEYFSETQRNKGNFPGRFSGRQFSNSRSEMNVSTLELGDSALYLCASSPIPVNTEAFFGQGTRLTVV.

This chain links TRBV20-1 with TRBJ1-2, with unresolved D. V lost 3 bases, J lost 8 bases, and 10 bases lay in between. This CDR3 spans 11 amino acids. Germline CDR1 is DFQATT and CDR2 is SNEGSKA (reference sequence). CDR3 in amino acids: CSARGAEGYTF. DNA of the CDR3: TGCAGTGCTAGGGGAGCTGAAGGCTACACCTTC.

The chain combines TRBV7-8 with TRBJ2-1; 8 bases are shared with TRBD2. The ends lost 1 base at V and 6 bases at J; junction bases unmatched: 2. The CDR3 consists of 14 residues. CDR1 and CDR2 (germline): SGHVS, FQNEAQ. The CDR3 here is CASSLGAGANEQFF. In DNA form, the CDR3 reads TGTGCCAGCAGCTTAGGAGCGGGAGCCAATGAGCAGTTCTTC.

CDR3 in DNA: TGTGCCAGCTCTCGGACTAGCGGGATATACAATGAGCAGTTCTTC. Translated: CASSRTSGIYNEQFF. The chain uses TRBV18 and TRBJ2-1; TRBD2 agrees at 12 bases. Germline trimming cut 6 bases from V and 4 bases from J; bases unmatched to any gene: 4. The CDR3 is 15 residues long. Germline assignment: CDR1 KGHSH and CDR2 LQKENI.

The chain couples TRBV28 to TRBJ1-1, with TRBD1 matching 9 bases. V gave up 5 bases and J gave up 8 bases; unmatched junction bases: 3. Germline lookup yields CDR1 MDHEN and CDR2 SYDVKM. The CDR3 has 12 amino acids. In DNA, the CDR3 is TGTGCCAGCAGTGTAGGACAGGGGGAAGCTTTCTTT. It codes for CASSVGQGEAFF.

A note on this clone: One end of the junction does not line up with germline, which may come from a read error. V and J are TRBV5-1 and TRBJ2-3; 8 bases agree with TRBD1. This CDR3 contains 15 residues. Germline CDR1 reads SGHRS; CDR2 reads YFSETQ. Here the CDR3 DNA reads TGCGCCAGCAGCTTGGGGACAGGGAGCATAGATACGCAGTATTTT. Protein: CASSLGTGSIDTQYF. The complete variable domain, with remaining parts taken from reference TRBV5-1 and TRBJ2-3, reads KAGVTQTPRYLIKTRGQQVTLSCSPISGHRSVSWYQQTPGQGLQFLFEYFSETQRNKGNFPGRFSGRQFSNSRSEMNVSTLELGDSALYLCASSLGTGSIDTQYFGPGTRLTVL.

The chain combines TRBV28 with TRBJ1-5, with D uncertain. From germline, CDR1 is MDHEN and CDR2 SYDVKM. The CDR3 has 15 residues. V was trimmed by 10 bases and J by 6 bases, leaving 22 bases between them. The DNA of the CDR3 is TGTGCCACCCTTTACAGCGGATCCTCCTCTCAGCCCCAGCATTTT. It yields the protein CATLYSGSSSQPQHF. The entire variable domain, with the rest obtained from reference TRBV28 and TRBJ1-5, is as follows: DVKVTQSSRYLVKRTGEKVFLECVQDMDHENMFWYRQDPGLGLRLIYFSYDVKMKEKGDIPEGYSVSREKKERFSLILESASTNQTSMYLCATLYSGSSSQPQHFGDGTRLSIL.

This rearrangement joins TRBV5-1 to TRBJ2-7; a possible D gene is TRBD1 (5 bases). CDR1 and CDR2 from the germline V gene are SGHRS and YFSETQ. This CDR3 spans 16 amino acids. V was clipped by 0 bases and J by 1 base, with 14 bases between them. The CDR3 here is CASSLEPGWVSYEQYF. Written as DNA, the CDR3 is TGCGCCAGCAGCTTGGAGCCAGGGTGGGTTTCCTACGAGCAGTACTTC.

This clone was picked up one time. The V call is TRBV6-1, the J call TRBJ1-3; 9 nucleotides align to TRBD1. V lost 3 bases, J lost 3 bases, and 3 bases stayed unmatched. The CDR3 loop spans 15 amino acids. In germline, CDR1 is MNHNS, CDR2 SASEGT. The CDR3, as DNA: TGTGCCAGCAGTGAGGACAGGGGTGTTGGAAACACCATATATTTT. Translating it yields CASSEDRGVGNTIYF.